What follows are 27 T cell receptor beta chains derived from one specimen sequenced in a study of T cells in Graves' hyperthyroidism and ophthalmopathy. RNA transcripts were the template for amplifying TCR beta CDR3 regions. The primer set for the first-round RT-PCR of the TCR CDR3 was HTBI. TCRdb re-called the multiplex PCR reads through MiXCR, storing one row per CDR3 protein. This table holds approximately 320,000 distinct CDR3 sequences, around 17% found once. Sequences were obtained from blood. Receptors originate from a man younger than 40 with Graves' hyperthyroidism.

This clonotype was recorded many times. A junction boundary mismatches the germline segment, possibly from a read error. The chain has TRBV7-7 and TRBJ2-1; 12 bases align to TRBD2. Germline values: CDR1 SSHAT, CDR2 FNYEAQ (reference sequence). CDR3 length: 15 residues. CDR3: CASSPTSGSISEQFF. Here the CDR3 DNA reads TGTGCTAGCAGCCCGACTAGCGGGAGTATAAGTGAGCAGTTCTTC.

This clonotype was found a few times. The gene calls are TRBV3-1 and TRBJ1-1; D uncertain. Trimming left V 2 bases short and J 7 bases short, with 11 bases between. Germline loops: CDR1 LGHDT, CDR2 YNNKEL (reference sequence). The CDR3 length is 13 residues. The CDR3 DNA follows: TGTGCCAGCAGCCAATCACTTCTGGGTGAAGCTTTCTTT. The encoded protein is CASSQSLLGEAFF.

This clonotype was detected ten times or more. The rearrangement joins TRBV6-1 to TRBJ2-3, with TRBD2 identical over 9 bases. Trimming removed 6 bases from V and 3 bases from J; junction bases left unmatched: 7. CDR1 is MNHNS, CDR2 SASEGT, per germline. This CDR3 spans 15 amino acids. CDR3: CASSPPSGATDTQYF. CDR3 nucleotides: TGTGCCAGCAGCCCCCCTAGCGGGGCGACAGATACGCAGTATTTT.

There are many counts of this clonotype. This CDR3 is CASTTLRGTKGAFF. CDR3 sequence (DNA): TGTGCCAGCACCACCCTTAGGGGGACCAAGGGTGCTTTCTTT. This chain uses TRBV28 with TRBJ1-1, with TRBD1 as a possible D gene (6 bases). Germline CDR1 MDHEN, CDR2 SYDVKM. CDR3 length: 14 residues. V was cut by 7 bases and J by 11 bases, with 23 bases left in between.

This clonotype was observed at least ten times. The gene calls are TRBV12-3 or TRBV12-4 and TRBJ1-6; D not certain. This CDR3 comprises 12 residues. V lost 6 bases to trimming and J lost 11 bases, with 11 bases between them. CDR3 amino acids: CASSIWTAPLHF. DNA of the CDR3: TGTGCCAGCAGCATTTGGACGGCACCCCTCCACTTT.

V gene TRBV28 combines with J gene TRBJ2-2, with D uncertain. This CDR3 has 13 residues. V was cut by 7 bases and J by 0 bases, with 6 bases left in between. Germline lookup yields CDR1 MDHEN and CDR2 SYDVKM. The CDR3 nucleotides read TGTGCCAGCACCAAAACGAACACCGGGGAGCTGTTTTTT. Its protein is CASTKTNTGELFF.

There are a few counts of this clonotype. The V and J genes are TRBV29-1 and TRBJ2-2, with 10 positions matching TRBD2. Trimming took 4 bases from V and 8 from J; bases not matched to a gene: 7. CDR3 length: 14 amino acids. Germline-derived CDR1 and CDR2 are SQVTM and ANQGSEA. In DNA form, the CDR3 reads TGCAGCGTTGCCGTTAGCGGGAGGAAAGGGGAGCTGTTTTTT. It encodes CSVAVSGRKGELFF.

This clonotype was seen at least ten times. The chain combines TRBV28 with TRBJ2-7, with D perhaps matching TRBD1 (6 bases). V dropped 6 bases and J dropped 2 bases, with 14 bases sitting between them. This CDR3 is 14 amino acids long. The V gene's germline CDR1 is MDHEN and CDR2 SYDVKM. CDR3 coding DNA: TGTGCCAGCAGAACGACAGGTACGACCTACGAGCAGTACTTC. Its protein product is CASRTTGTTYEQYF.

V is TRBV19 and J is TRBJ1-2, with a weak D call TRBD1 (5 bases). Trimming left V 7 bases short and J 7 bases short, with 7 bases between. The CDR3 covers 10 residues. The V gene's germline CDR1 is LNHDA and CDR2 SQIVND (reference sequence). CDR3 amino acids: CASKGSGYTF. DNA for the CDR3: TGTGCCAGTAAGGGGAGTGGCTACACCTTC.

This clonotype has a count of ten or more. The V gene is TRBV4-1, the J gene TRBJ1-5; D not resolved. V was trimmed by 4 bases and J by 1 base, leaving 14 bases between them. Germline values: CDR1 MGHRA, CDR2 YSYEKL. The CDR3 covers 16 residues. For the CDR3, the DNA is TGCGCCAGCAGCCTGATTTATATGGGGAGCAATCAGCCCCAGCATTTT. This gives the protein CASSLIYMGSNQPQHF.

This clonotype was seen a few times. The V gene is TRBV12-3 or TRBV12-4, the J gene TRBJ2-1, with D uncertain. Trimming pared 5 bases from V and 0 bases from J, leaving 14 bases between. The CDR3 is made up of 16 amino acids. This chain's CDR3 is CASSPPGVRSYNEQFF. As DNA, the CDR3 is TGTGCCAGCAGTCCCCCGGGCGTGCGCTCCTACAATGAGCAGTTCTTC.

This clonotype was detected ten times or more. The CDR3 DNA reads TGTGCCAGCAGTGAAGTTTGGGACTTACAGTATTTT. The encoded protein is CASSEVWDLQYF. This rearrangement joins TRBV12-3 or TRBV12-4 to TRBJ2-3; TRBD2 is a possible D gene (6 bases). V lost 5 bases to trimming and J lost 12 bases, with 15 bases between them. The CDR3 has 12 residues.

Only a few counts were recorded for this clonotype. The genes are TRBV28 and TRBJ1-2, with a possible D match to TRBD1 (6 bases). The V gene's germline CDR1 is MDHEN and CDR2 SYDVKM. CDR3 length: 12 amino acids. Trimming removed 5 bases at V and 13 bases at J, with 17 bases between. The CDR3 sequence is CASSPPGGAGTF. Here the CDR3 DNA reads TGTGCCAGCAGTCCGCCCGGGGGGGCGGGCACCTTC.

The table lists this clonotype with many counts. The chain is built from TRBV2 and TRBJ2-7, with 10 bases fitting TRBD1. Germline V gene sequence: CDR1 SNHLY, CDR2 FYNNEI. Trimming removed 6 bases from V and 6 bases from J; junction bases left unmatched: 11. The CDR3 consists of 15 residues. In DNA form, the CDR3 reads TGTGCCAGCAGAGACCCGGGACAGGGGTTTTCCGAGCAGTACTTC. It codes for CASRDPGQGFSEQYF.

In its sample, this clonotype was seen many times. The chain recombines TRBV7-2 with TRBJ2-1; 8 bases agree with TRBD2. V trimming: 5 bases; J trimming: 9 bases; junction bases outside the gene matches: 6. Germline values: CDR1 SGHTA, CDR2 FQGNSA. The CDR3 is 13 amino acids. CDR3 sequence: CASSRGGLLEQFF. The DNA of the CDR3 is TGTGCCAGCAGCCGGGGGGGACTACTTGAGCAGTTCTTC.

In this sample, this clonotype turned up many times. The chain has TRBV14 and TRBJ2-3; weak D call: TRBD2 (5 bases). The V and J ends lost 3 bases and 8 bases respectively, with 18 bases between them. This CDR3 has 15 amino acids. Germline CDR1 is SGHDN and CDR2 is FVKESK. The CDR3 nucleotides read TGTGCCAGCAGCCAGTTTGGCCTGAGCGGCGGTACGCAGTATTTT. This encodes CASSQFGLSGGTQYF. The full variable domain, in which reference TRBV14 and TRBJ2-3 provide the parts outside the CDR3, is EAGVTQFPSHSVIEKGQTVTLRCDPISGHDNLYWYRRVMGKEIKFLLHFVKESKQDESGMPNNRFLAERTGGTYSTLKVQPAELEDSGVYFCASSQFGLSGGTQYFGPGTRLTVL.

This clonotype was recorded many times. This rearrangement joins TRBV3-1 to TRBJ2-2; TRBD1 might be the D (5 bases). V dropped 4 bases and J dropped 3 bases, with 12 bases sitting between them. Germline CDR1 and CDR2: LGHDT and YNNKEL (reference sequence). The CDR3 runs to 15 residues. The chain's CDR3 is CASSPERGDTGELFF. CDR3 bases: TGTGCCAGCAGCCCCGAAAGGGGTGACACCGGGGAGCTGTTTTTT. Full variable domain (outside the CDR3, taken from reference TRBV3-1 and TRBJ2-2): DTAVSQTPKYLVTQMGNDKSIKCEQNLGHDTMYWYKQDSKKFLKIMFSYNNKELIINETVPNRFSPKSPDKAHLNLHINSLELGDSAVYFCASSPERGDTGELFFGEGSRLTVL.

In this sample, this clonotype turned up many times. V and J are TRBV5-1 and TRBJ2-1, with TRBD2 identical over 10 bases. Germline-derived CDR1 and CDR2 are SGHRS and YFSETQ. Trimming cost V 1 base and J 8 bases; bases outside gene matches: 6. The CDR3 has 15 residues. CDR3 sequence: CASSLSSGSLYEQFF. Here the CDR3 DNA reads TGCGCCAGCAGCTTGTCTAGCGGGAGTTTGTATGAGCAGTTCTTC.

A word on this clonotype: One end of the junction does not line up with germline, which may come from a read error. V and J are TRBV20-1 and TRBJ1-5, with a tentative D call TRBD1 (6 bases). The CDR3 covers 16 residues. CDR1 and CDR2 (germline): DFQATT, SNEGSKA (reference sequence). CDR3 coding DNA: TGCAGTGCTAGAGCCCCGAGGGGGGCGAACAATCGGCCCCAGCATTTT. Its translation: CSARAPRGANNRPQHF.

This clonotype was seen a handful of times. V gene TRBV5-5 combines with J gene TRBJ2-2; possibly TRBD1 for D (6 bases). Germline lookup yields CDR1 SGHKS and CDR2 YYEKEE (reference sequence). This CDR3 spans 19 amino acids. Trimming removed 0 bases from V and 2 bases from J, with 20 bases in between. CDR3 loop: CASSLGPIRTDPNTGELFF. As DNA, the CDR3 is TGTGCCAGCAGCTTGGGGCCTATAAGGACAGACCCTAACACCGGGGAGCTGTTTTTT. Variable domain in full (rest from reference TRBV5-5 and TRBJ2-2): DAGVTQSPTHLIKTRGQQVTLRCSPISGHKSVSWYQQVLGQGPQFIFQYYEKEERGRGNFPDRFSARQFPNYSSELNVNALLLGDSALYLCASSLGPIRTDPNTGELFFGEGSRLTVL.

The rearrangement uses TRBV5-5 and TRBJ1-2; weak D call: TRBD1 (5 bases). The germline V and J ends were trimmed by 3 bases and 7 bases, with 16 bases remaining between them. This CDR3 region has 14 residues. Germline V gene data show CDR1 as SGHKS and CDR2 as YYEKEE (reference sequence). In nucleotides, the CDR3 is TGTGCCAGCAGCTCGCCACAGGTTCGAAGTGGCTACACCTTC. As protein: CASSSPQVRSGYTF.

The chain links TRBV27 to TRBJ1-6, with TRBD1 matching 8 bases. There are 14 residues in the CDR3. Germline V lookup: CDR1 MNHEY, CDR2 SMNVEV (reference sequence). V lost 6 bases and J lost 11; bases outside the gene matches: 9. CDR3 in amino acids: CASSMTGEHAPLHF. Here the CDR3 DNA reads TGTGCCAGCAGCATGACAGGGGAACACGCACCCCTCCACTTT.

This clonotype has a handful of counts. The V gene is TRBV5-1, the J gene TRBJ2-2; D might be TRBD1 (6 bases). Trimming removed 7 bases from V and 0 bases from J, with 10 bases in between. Germline V gene sequence: CDR1 SGHRS, CDR2 YFSETQ. This CDR3 is 14 amino acids long. The CDR3 nucleotides are TGCGCCAGCCGGGACATAGCGAACACCGGGGAGCTGTTTTTT. This translates into CASRDIANTGELFF.

This clonotype was counted at least ten times. The V call is TRBV29-1, the J call TRBJ2-7; tentatively, D is TRBD1 (6 bases). The ends were cut back, 7 bases at V and 8 bases at J, with 24 bases in the middle. Germline-derived CDR1 and CDR2 are SQVTM and ANQGSEA. The CDR3 runs 14 residues. The CDR3 sequence is CSDLADRHYEQQYF. DNA of the CDR3: TGCAGCGACCTCGCGGACAGACACTACGAGCAGCAGTACTTC.

This clonotype was picked up a small number of times. The rearrangement links TRBV18 to TRBJ2-5, with D hard to call. The ends were cut back, 1 base at V and 6 bases at J, with 12 bases in the middle. The CDR3 extends over 14 amino acids. CDR1 KGHSH and CDR2 LQKENI come from the germline V gene. This CDR3 is CASSPQPIRQTQYF. CDR3 bases: TGTGCCAGCTCACCACAACCTATTCGGCAGACCCAGTACTTC. The full variable domain, in which reference TRBV18 and TRBJ2-5 provide the parts outside the CDR3, is NAGVMQNPRHLVRRRGQEARLRCSPMKGHSHVYWYRQLPEEGLKFMVYLQKENIIDESGMPKERFSAEFPKEGPSILRIQQVVRGDSAAYFCASSPQPIRQTQYFGPGTRLLVL.

Ten or more counts support this clonotype. V and J are TRBV11-2 and TRBJ2-5; D tentatively reads TRBD1 or TRBD2 (5 bases each). The CDR3 sequence is 13 residues long. The germline CDR1 and CDR2 sequences are SGHAT and FQNNGV. Trimming stripped 5 bases from V and 5 bases from J, with 12 bases between. The CDR3 loop is CASSLEGHETQYF. Here the CDR3 DNA reads TGTGCCAGCAGCCTCGAGGGGCACGAGACCCAGTACTTC.

The chain carries TRBV7-9 and TRBJ2-7; a possible D gene is TRBD1 (6 bases). Trimming cost V 5 bases and J 7 bases, with 21 bases left between them. The CDR3 extends over 15 amino acids. Germline CDR1 is SEHNR and CDR2 is FQNEAQ (reference sequence). The CDR3: CASSTDRSPGLEQYF. The DNA of the CDR3 is TGTGCCAGCAGCACCGACAGGTCCCCCGGGTTGGAGCAGTACTTC.